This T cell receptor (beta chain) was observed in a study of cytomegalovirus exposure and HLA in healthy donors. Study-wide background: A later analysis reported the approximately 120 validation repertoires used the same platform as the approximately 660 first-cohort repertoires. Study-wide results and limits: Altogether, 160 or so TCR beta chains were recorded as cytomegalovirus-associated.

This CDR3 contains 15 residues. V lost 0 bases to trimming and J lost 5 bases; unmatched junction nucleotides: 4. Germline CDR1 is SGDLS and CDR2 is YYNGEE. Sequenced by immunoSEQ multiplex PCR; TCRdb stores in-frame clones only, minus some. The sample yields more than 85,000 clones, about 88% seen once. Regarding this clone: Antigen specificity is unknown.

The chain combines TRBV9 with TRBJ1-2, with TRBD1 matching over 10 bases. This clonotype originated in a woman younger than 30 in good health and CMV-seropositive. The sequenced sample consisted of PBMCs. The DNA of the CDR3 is TGTGCCAGCAGCGTAGAGGACAGGGGGGCTTATGGCTACACCTTC. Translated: CASSVEDRGAYGYTF.